These 12 T cell receptor beta chains were all obtained from the same sample, sequenced in a study of PD-1 blockade in mismatch repair-deficient tumors. The repertoire was sequenced with immunoSEQ multiplex PCR; TCRdb's copy has only in-frame clones and lacks some. The table has over 100,000 clones, 60% to 85% seen once; the top ten hold about 4.7%. Here the sequenced sample was peripheral blood, taken 60 to 65 weeks after starting pembrolizumab. The source is an adult with mismatch repair-deficient cancer.

This clone appeared a single time. V gene TRBV4-1 combines with J gene TRBJ2-7; a possible D gene is TRBD2 (5 bases). V lost 2 bases and J lost 4, with 15 bases in between. CDR1 is MGHRA and CDR2 is YSYEKL in the germline V gene. The CDR3 loop spans 15 amino acids. The CDR3 nucleotides are TGCGCCAGCAGCCAACCCCCCAGCGGAGAATACGAGCAGTACTTC. Its protein is CASSQPPSGEYEQYF.

J is TRBJ2-1 and V is TRBV7-9; no clear D. Trimming removed 2 bases from V and 3 bases from J, with 8 bases in between. Germline CDR1 and CDR2: SEHNR and FQNEAQ (reference sequence). The CDR3 loop spans 14 amino acids. This CDR3 is CASSLTRDYNEQFF. The CDR3 DNA follows: TGTGCCAGCAGCTTAACTCGAGACTACAATGAGCAGTTCTTC.

CDR3 coding DNA: TGCAGTGCTCACCAGCGAGATACGCAGTATTTT. As protein: CSAHQRDTQYF. The V gene is TRBV20-1, the J gene TRBJ2-3; D gene unclear. V lost 5 bases to trimming and J lost 5 bases, with 8 bases between them. CDR1 and CDR2 (germline): DFQATT, SNEGSKA (reference sequence). The length of the CDR3 is 11 residues.

The chain is built from TRBV7-8 and TRBJ2-7; D possibly corresponds to TRBD1 (5 bases). This CDR3 is built from 13 residues. Germline CDR1 SGHVS, CDR2 FQNEAQ. The V and J ends lost 1 base and 2 bases respectively, with 6 bases between them. CDR3 amino acids: CASSLGRAYEQYF. DNA for the CDR3: TGTGCCAGCAGCTTAGGCAGGGCCTACGAGCAGTACTTC. The whole variable domain, filled in from reference TRBV7-8 and TRBJ2-7, reads GAGVSQSPRYKVAKRGQDVALRCDPISGHVSLFWYQQALGQGPEFLTYFQNEAQLDKSGLPSDRFFAERPEGSVSTLKIQRTQQEDSAVYLCASSLGRAYEQYFGPGTRLTVT.

Only a few counts were recorded for this clone. This chain links TRBV19 with TRBJ1-1, with D possibly being TRBD1 (6 bases). Trimming removed 7 bases from V and 5 bases from J, with 23 bases in between. The CDR3 contains 16 residues. Per germline, CDR1 LNHDA and CDR2 SQIVND (reference sequence). CDR3 protein: CASNHAEGGPRTEAFF. DNA of the CDR3: TGTGCCAGTAACCACGCAGAAGGGGGGCCCCGGACTGAAGCTTTCTTT.

In nucleotides, the CDR3 is TGTGCCATCCAAGGGGCATGGACTAGCGGGAGGGATGAGCAGTTCTTC. Its protein is CAIQGAWTSGRDEQFF. This rearrangement joins TRBV10-3 to TRBJ2-1; 15 bases agree with TRBD2. Unmatched junction bases numbered 10, after V lost 8 bases and J lost 8 bases. Germline V gene data show CDR1 as ENHRY and CDR2 as SYGVKD. The CDR3 is 16 residues long.

The chain combines TRBV5-1 with TRBJ1-1, with D hard to call. V gave up 2 bases and J gave up 7 bases, with 15 bases separating them. This CDR3 has 14 residues. Looked up from germline, CDR1 is SGHRS and CDR2 is YFSETQ. As DNA, the CDR3 is TGCGCCAGCAGCTTTGGACTTACGTCCGGTGAAGCTTTCTTT. Translating gives CASSFGLTSGEAFF.

The sample holds a few counts of this clone. The V and J genes are TRBV7-3 and TRBJ1-5; D unclear. CDR3 length: 13 residues. Trimming shortened V by 5 bases and J by 7 bases, and 12 bases separated the two germline ends. CDR1 and CDR2 (germline): SGHTA, FQGTGA. CDR3 residues: CASSLTTGQPQHF. In DNA, the CDR3 is TGTGCCAGCAGCCTTACTACGGGACAGCCCCAGCATTTT.

The count of this clone is one. The limits of the CDR3 on the DNA are not certain, so only TCRdb's listed CDR3 is given. This rearrangement joins TRBV6-6 to TRBJ1-5; the table names TRBD1, a call not compared with the DNA. CDR1 and CDR2 (germline): MNHNY, SVGAGI (reference sequence). 16 amino acids form the CDR3, both terminal residues included. The CDR3 here is CASSTSGQAVGQPQHF.

The rearrangement uses TRBV12-5 and TRBJ2-7, with 9 bases identical to TRBD1. This CDR3 comprises 15 residues. CDR1 is LGHNT and CDR2 is FRNRAP in the germline V gene. V gave up 5 bases and J gave up 3 bases; unmatched junction bases: 8. In nucleotides, the CDR3 is TGTGCTAGTGGTCCCACCGGGACAGGGTACTACGAGCAGTACTTC. Translation gives CASGPTGTGYYEQYF.

This clone was seen just once. V and J are TRBV4-1 and TRBJ2-1, with TRBD2 matching over 9 bases. The germline CDR1 and CDR2 sequences are MGHRA and YSYEKL. Germline trimming cut 1 base from V and 4 bases from J; bases unmatched to any gene: 5. The CDR3 length is 16 residues. CDR3 nucleotide sequence: TGCGCCAGCAGCCAAGTGAGCGGGAGGCGTTACAATGAGCAGTTCTTC. As protein: CASSQVSGRRYNEQFF.

V gene TRBV14 combines with J gene TRBJ2-7; no firm D call. Trimming took 0 bases from V and 7 from J, leaving 10 bases between them. This CDR3 comprises 13 residues. The germline V gene encodes CDR1 SGHDN and CDR2 FVKESK. CDR3 sequence: CASSQDLFREQYF. For the CDR3, the DNA is TGTGCCAGCAGCCAAGATCTGTTCCGGGAGCAGTACTTC.